These 25 T cell receptor beta chains came from one sample sequenced in a study of T cells in women clearing cervical HPV infection. Profiled with immunoSEQ multiplex PCR; TCRdb holds only in-frame clones, not every one. The table lists 34,000 or so clones. The sample taken for sequencing was blood buffy coat. These TCRs come from a woman between 18 and 70 years old with a cervical HPV16 infection that either progressed to CIN3+ or cleared (not recorded which).

Notes on this clone: The read halts 3 residues ahead of the CDR3 end, with the missing end drawn from the germline J gene. V usage is TRBV27 and J usage is TRBJ2-1; 14 bases map to TRBD2. This CDR3 is 15 amino acids long. In germline, CDR1 is MNHEY, CDR2 SMNVEV (reference sequence). V was clipped by 3 bases and J by 9 bases; unmatched bases: 4. The CDR3 loop is CASSLGLAGEVEQFF. The sequenced part of the CDR3 DNA is TGTGCCAGCAGTTTGGGACTAGCGGGAGAGGTTGAG.

CDR3 region: CASSLAGGRGPQHF. CDR3 DNA (partial): TGTGCCAGCAGTTTAGCGGGTGGGAGGGGGCCC. The genes are TRBV12-3 or TRBV12-4 and TRBJ1-5; D possibly corresponds to TRBD1 (5 bases). The read halts 3 residues ahead of the CDR3 end, with the missing end drawn from the germline J gene. V was pared by 0 bases and J by 9 bases, with 12 bases between. The CDR3 is 14 amino acids.

About this clone: The read ends 3 residues shy of where the CDR3 ends; the end is completed using the germline J gene. J is TRBJ2-2 and V is TRBV20-1; 7 bases match TRBD1. The CDR3 has 16 residues. Germline CDR1 DFQATT, CDR2 SNEGSKA (reference sequence). V shed 4 bases, J shed 2 bases, and the junction held 10 bases outside the gene matches. The CDR3 DNA, read in part, is TGCAGTGCTAAAGTGAGTGGGACAGCAAACACCGGGGAG. Translating gives CSAKVSGTANTGE. The whole CDR3 protein is CSAKVSGTANTGELFF.

A word on this clone: The read ends 3 residues shy of where the CDR3 ends; the end is completed using the germline J gene. The chain links TRBV7-2 to TRBJ2-5, with 7 bases lining up with TRBD2. Germline-derived CDR1 and CDR2 are SGHTA and FQGNSA. V lost 5 bases and J lost 2; bases outside the gene matches: 5. This CDR3 is 14 amino acids long. CDR3 in amino acids: CASSPRRGQETQYF. The DNA read from the CDR3 is TGTGCCAGCAGCCCTAGGCGGGGGCAAGAGACC.

Worth noting for this clone: The read gets to within 3 residues of the CDR3 end, and the germline J gene fills in the rest. V usage is TRBV20-1 and J usage is TRBJ2-1; 7 positions agree with TRBD2. CDR1 is DFQATT and CDR2 is SNEGSKA in the germline V gene (reference sequence). The CDR3 sequence is 15 residues long. With V trimmed by 5 bases and J by 1 base, 8 bases remained unmatched. The CDR3 bases that were read are TGCAGTGCTGGTTTAGCGGGCCATTCCTACAATGAG. It yields the protein CSAGLAGHSYNE. The entire CDR3 reads CSAGLAGHSYNEQFF.

About this clone: The read halts 3 residues ahead of the CDR3 end, with the missing end drawn from the germline J gene. The chain has TRBV7-6 and TRBJ2-3; 8 positions agree with TRBD2. This CDR3 contains 15 residues. The V gene's germline CDR1 is SGHVS and CDR2 FNYEAQ. Unmatched junction bases numbered 7, after V lost 7 bases and J lost 1 base. This CDR3 reads CASTLSGTRTDTQYF. The CDR3 bases that were read are TGTGCCAGCACCCTTAGCGGGACCCGCACAGATACG.

Concerning this clone itself: The read gets to within 3 residues of the CDR3 end, and the germline J gene fills in the rest. The gene calls are TRBV6-2 or TRBV6-3 and TRBJ2-2, with TRBD1 matching over 9 bases. V gave up 6 bases and J gave up 2 bases; unmatched junction bases: 4. There are 15 residues in the CDR3. The germline V gene has CDR1 MNHEY and CDR2 SVGEGT. Here the CDR3 reads CASRNRGLNTGELFF. CDR3 bases read: TGTGCCAGCAGAAACAGGGGGCTAAACACCGGGGAG.

On this clone: The CDR3 end is not reached by the read, which stops 3 residues before it; the germline J gene fills it in. This chain uses TRBV5-6 with TRBJ2-7, with a possible D match to TRBD2 (5 bases). CDR1 is SGHDT, CDR2 YYEEEE, per germline. The CDR3 extends over 14 amino acids. V was trimmed by 1 base and J by 2 bases, leaving 10 bases between them. CDR3 DNA, as far as it was read: TGTGCCAGCAGCTTGAGCAGCGGCCCCTACGAG. Translated: CASSLSSGPYE. The entire CDR3 reads CASSLSSGPYEQYF.

Turning to this clone: From the germline J gene comes the end of the CDR3, since the read stops 3 residues before it. The chain recombines TRBV18 with TRBJ2-4; 7 nucleotides align to TRBD1. The length of the CDR3 is 15 residues. Germline V lookup: CDR1 KGHSH, CDR2 LQKENI. This CDR3 is CASSLTDRPTPGQYF. CDR3 DNA (partial): TGTGCCAGCTCACTTACGGACAGGCCGACCCCCGGT.

With respect to this clone: From the germline J gene comes the end of the CDR3, since the read stops 3 residues before it. The chain couples TRBV18 to TRBJ2-3; the D gene is possibly TRBD2 (6 bases). CDR1 KGHSH and CDR2 LQKENI come from the germline V gene. CDR3 size: 13 residues. The CDR3 DNA, read in part, is TGTGCCAGCTCACCAGGAGGGGTTCAGCCG. Translated, it gives CASSPGGVQP. Given in full, the CDR3 is CASSPGGVQPQYF.

The DNA read from the CDR3 is TGTGCCAGTGGGCCCCACTCCTACGAG. Its protein product is CASGPHSYE. The whole CDR3 reads CASGPHSYEQYF. This sequence joins TRBV19 and TRBJ2-7; D gene ambiguous. The CDR3 goes on 3 residues after the read ends, and that part is filled in from the germline J gene. V was shortened by 8 bases and J by 0 bases, with 8 bases between the two germline ends. From germline, CDR1 is LNHDA and CDR2 SQIVND (reference sequence). The CDR3 sequence is 12 residues long.

In regard to this clone: The read finishes 3 residues shy of the CDR3 end, and the germline J gene is used to complete it. V and J are TRBV30 and TRBJ1-1, with 10 bases fitting TRBD1. V was pared by 5 bases and J by 4 bases, with 10 bases of the junction left unmatched. The germline V gene encodes CDR1 GTSNPN and CDR2 SVGIG (reference sequence). The CDR3 length is 15 residues. CDR3 in amino acids: CAWDRGLGRGTEAFF. CDR3 DNA (partial): TGTGCCTGGGACAGGGGGCTTGGGAGAGGCACTGAA.

With respect to this clone: The read ends 3 residues before the CDR3 terminus; that terminus is restored from the germline J gene. The chain employs TRBV2 and TRBJ2-3; 7 nucleotides agree with TRBD2. Germline assignment: CDR1 SNHLY and CDR2 FYNNEI. The CDR3 totals 12 residues. The chain's CDR3 is CAGGGGKETQYF. The sequenced part of the CDR3 DNA is TGTGCCGGCGGGGGAGGGAAAGAGACG.

As concerns this clone: The sequence runs out 3 residues before the end of the CDR3; the remainder is reconstructed from the germline J gene. The chain carries TRBV2 and TRBJ1-1, with TRBD1 identical over 8 bases. This CDR3 contains 14 residues. The germline CDR1 and CDR2 sequences are SNHLY and FYNNEI. The sequenced part of the CDR3 DNA is TGTGCCAGCAGTGATGAGGTCGGCAGGGGGCCA. This sequence encodes CASSDEVGRGP. The full CDR3 is CASSDEVGRGPAFF.

A remark on this clone: The CDR3 end falls 3 residues outside the read, so it is completed with the germline J gene. The chain is built from TRBV2 and TRBJ1-4; 7 nucleotides agree with TRBD1. The germline V gene has CDR1 SNHLY and CDR2 FYNNEI. This CDR3 is 13 amino acids long. The part of the CDR3 DNA that was read is TGTGCCAGCGCCCTACGGACAGGCGAGAAA. This gives the protein CASALRTGEK. The full CDR3 is CASALRTGEKLFF.

About this clone itself: The CDR3 is cut off 3 residues early in the read; its end comes from the germline J gene. The chain combines TRBV30 with TRBJ1-6; D is unresolved. CDR1 and CDR2 from the germline V gene are GTSNPN and SVGIG (reference sequence). V lost 0 bases and J 3 bases, leaving 9 bases between the germline ends. The CDR3 spans 15 residues. Incomplete CDR3 DNA: TGTGCCTGGAGTGTCTCTGAAGGCTATAATTCACCC. Protein sequence: CAWSVSEGYNSP. The whole CDR3 protein is CAWSVSEGYNSPLHF.

As to this clone: The read terminates 3 residues before the CDR3 end, so the remaining end is supplied by the germline J gene. This chain joins TRBV19 and TRBJ1-1; D not resolved. The CDR3 covers 11 residues. CDR1 and CDR2 from the germline V gene are LNHDA and SQIVND (reference sequence). The CDR3 reads CASTRDLGAFF. The sequenced CDR3 bases are TGTGCCAGTACCCGCGACTTGGGA.

On this clone: The CDR3 extends 3 residues past the end of the read, so its final part is completed from the germline J gene. The chain recombines TRBV18 with TRBJ1-2, with TRBD1 matching 7 bases. After removal of 3 bases from V and 0 bases from J, the junction contained 4 bases not matched to a gene. Looked up from germline, CDR1 is KGHSH and CDR2 is LQKENI. There are 15 residues in the CDR3. CDR3 bases read: TGTGCCAGCTCACCGGCGGGACAGCCTAACTATGGC. Protein sequence: CASSPAGQPNYG. The full CDR3 is CASSPAGQPNYGYTF.

As to this clone: From the germline J gene comes the end of the CDR3, since the read stops 3 residues before it. This rearrangement joins TRBV7-9 to TRBJ2-4; TRBD1 agrees at 7 bases. The CDR3 is 14 residues long. Germline V gene sequence: CDR1 SEHNR, CDR2 FQNEAQ (reference sequence). The part of the CDR3 DNA that was read is TGTGCCAGCAGTTCTCGACAGGGCGGCTATGGT. Residues: CASSSRQGGYG. The full CDR3 reads CASSSRQGGYGQYF.

Remarks on this clone: The read is 3 residues too short to cover the CDR3 end, so that end is filled in from the germline J gene. J is TRBJ2-3 and V is TRBV9; TRBD2 agrees at 13 bases. V lost 2 bases, J lost 4 bases, and 7 bases stayed unmatched. CDR3 length equals 17 residues. Germline V gene sequence: CDR1 SGDLS, CDR2 YYNGEE. CDR3 DNA, as far as it was read: TGTGCCAGCAGCGTCTCTCGACTAGCGGGAGGCGCAGATACG. It codes for CASSVSRLAGGADT. The entire CDR3 protein reads CASSVSRLAGGADTQYF.

A word on this clone: From the germline J gene comes the end of the CDR3, since the read stops 3 residues before it. The chain has TRBV20-1 and TRBJ2-7; D remains unclear. The CDR3 spans 12 residues. Germline V gene data show CDR1 as DFQATT and CDR2 as SNEGSKA (reference sequence). V was shortened by 6 bases and J by 2 bases, with 11 bases between the two germline ends. Partial CDR3 DNA: TGCAGTGCGCGAAGGGTAGCCTACGAG. Its protein product is CSARRVAYE. The full CDR3 is CSARRVAYEQYF.

For this clone: Sequencing ends 3 residues short of the CDR3 end; the germline J gene provides the rest. The rearrangement joins TRBV19 to TRBJ2-1, with TRBD1 matching over 10 bases. V lost 5 bases, J lost 2 bases, and 6 bases stayed unmatched. This CDR3 comprises 16 residues. The germline V gene has CDR1 LNHDA and CDR2 SQIVND (reference sequence). Partial CDR3 DNA: TGTGCCAGTAGTGGGAGGGACAGGGGTGCCTACAATGAG. Its protein product is CASSGRDRGAYNE. The whole CDR3 sequence reads CASSGRDRGAYNEQFF.

On this clone itself: The read ends 3 residues before the CDR3 terminus; that terminus is restored from the germline J gene. This chain links TRBV19 with TRBJ1-6, with D perhaps matching TRBD1 (6 bases). The length of the CDR3 is 17 residues. Trimming shortened V by 5 bases and J by 2 bases, and 16 bases separated the two germline ends. Germline V gene data show CDR1 as LNHDA and CDR2 as SQIVND (reference sequence). This CDR3 reads CASSLRGGAAYNSPLHF. The CDR3 DNA, read in part, is TGTGCCAGTAGTCTAAGAGGGGGGGCCGCCTATAATTCACCC. Full variable domain (missing parts from reference TRBV19 and TRBJ1-6): DGGITQSPKYLFRKEGQNVTLSCEQNLNHDAMYWYRQDPGQGLRLIYYSQIVNDFQKGDIAEGYSVSREKKESFPLTVTSAQKNPTAFYLCASSLRGGAAYNSPLHFGNGTRLTVT.

Remarks on this clone: The read halts 3 residues ahead of the CDR3 end, with the missing end drawn from the germline J gene. The J gene is TRBJ1-3, the V gene TRBV5-1, with D unresolved. The CDR3 is made up of 16 amino acids. Germline CDR1 is SGHRS and CDR2 is YFSETQ. Between the trimmed V and J ends, which lost 3 bases and 6 bases, there was a span of 19 bases. The DNA read from the CDR3 is TGCGCCAGCAGCTCTGGGCCCATGACCGCCGTAAACACC. It specifies CASSSGPMTAVNT. The complete CDR3 sequence is CASSSGPMTAVNTIYF.

A remark on this clone: The read terminates 3 residues ahead of where the CDR3 ends, so the germline J gene completes it. J is TRBJ1-1 and V is TRBV5-1; possibly TRBD1 for D (5 bases). This CDR3 region has 13 residues. The V gene's germline CDR1 is SGHRS and CDR2 YFSETQ. CDR3 DNA, as far as it was read: TGCGCCAGCAGCTTGGCGGGGGACCTAGAA. Translation gives CASSLAGDLE. The complete CDR3 protein is CASSLAGDLEAFF.